Presented here are 27 T cell receptor beta chains from one specimen sequenced in a study of shared clonotypes between healthy human individuals. Sequencing used immunoSEQ multiplex PCR; TCRdb keeps in-frame clones, though not all of them. This repertoire shows approximately 2.3 million clones, approximately 93% found once; its top ten account for under 0.45%. Source material: naive CD4+ T cells from PBMCs. Documented subset: CD45RA+ positively selected. The receptors here all came from a man aged 18-30 years in good health. Some clones in this sample may be carry-over from other donors' samples.

The V and J genes are TRBV29-1 and TRBJ2-3; unclear D gene. Germline-derived CDR1 and CDR2 are SQVTM and ANQGSEA. The CDR3 totals 12 residues. Trimming left V 4 bases short and J 8 bases short, with 13 bases between. CDR3 in amino acids: CSVVRASGTQYF. The CDR3 nucleotides are TGCAGCGTTGTTAGGGCTTCGGGTACGCAGTATTTT.

The V and J genes are TRBV4-1 and TRBJ2-1; 14 positions agree with TRBD2. This CDR3 comprises 15 residues. Looked up from germline, CDR1 is MGHRA and CDR2 is YSYEKL. The V and J ends lost 1 base and 7 bases, in that order; junction bases with no gene match: 0. The CDR3 protein is CASSQGTSGRNEQFF. CDR3 nucleotides: TGCGCCAGCAGCCAAGGGACTAGCGGGAGGAATGAGCAGTTCTTC.

The gene calls are TRBV5-1 and TRBJ1-1, with 7 bases aligning to TRBD1. V gave up 3 bases and J gave up 1 base; unmatched junction bases: 6. Germline CDR1 is SGHRS and CDR2 is YFSETQ. The CDR3 extends over 15 amino acids. Here the CDR3 DNA reads TGCGCCAGCAGCTCCAGACAGGGACAGAACACTGAAGCTTTCTTT. Translating it yields CASSSRQGQNTEAFF.

The chain couples TRBV10-2 to TRBJ2-3; 13 bases are shared with TRBD2. Germline V gives CDR1 WSHSY, CDR2 SAAADI. V gave up 8 bases and J gave up 7 bases; unmatched junction bases: 12. The CDR3 has 16 residues. The CDR3 region is CASRRTSGGHENTQYF. In DNA, the CDR3 is TGCGCCAGCCGCCGGACTAGCGGGGGTCACGAGAATACGCAGTATTTT.

The chain recombines TRBV7-2 with TRBJ1-5; maybe TRBD1 (6 bases). The CDR3 is 13 residues long. V was cut by 6 bases and J by 6 bases, with 12 bases left in between. CDR1 and CDR2 (germline): SGHTA, FQGNSA. CDR3 residues: CASSRQEGQPQHF. The CDR3, as DNA: TGTGCCAGCAGTAGACAGGAGGGTCAGCCCCAGCATTTT. Based on the CDR3 plus reference TRBV7-2 and TRBJ1-5, the full variable domain is GAGVSQSPSNKVTEKGKDVELRCDPISGHTALYWYRQSLGQGLEFLIYFQGNSAPDKSGLPSDRFSAERTGGSVSTLTIQRTQQEDSAVYLCASSRQEGQPQHFGDGTRLSIL.

The genes are TRBV9 and TRBJ2-1, with D tentatively TRBD1 (6 bases). This CDR3 region has 15 residues. The germline V gene encodes CDR1 SGDLS and CDR2 YYNGEE. V lost 4 bases and J 9 bases, leaving 20 bases between the germline ends. This CDR3 is CASSSNRQAMGEQFF. In nucleotides, the CDR3 is TGTGCCAGCAGCAGTAACAGACAGGCTATGGGTGAGCAGTTCTTC.

This clone occurred once. The chain couples TRBV5-4 to TRBJ2-7, with 10 bases identical to TRBD1. There are 16 residues in the CDR3. The trim removed 4 bases at V and 3 bases at J, leaving 10 bases unmatched. The germline V gene encodes CDR1 SGHNT and CDR2 YYREEE (reference sequence). This chain's CDR3 is CASSARTTGGGYEQYF. The CDR3 DNA sequence: TGTGCCAGCAGCGCAAGGACGACAGGGGGCGGCTACGAGCAGTACTTC.

To note about this clone: Other nucleotide sequences from this sample produce the same CDR3. V is TRBV18 and J is TRBJ2-1, with 11 bases identical to TRBD2. Germline assignment: CDR1 KGHSH and CDR2 LQKENI. Trimming took 3 bases from V and 4 from J; bases not matched to a gene: 5. The CDR3 has 16 amino acids. The CDR3 loop is CASSPLTSGTYNEQFF. CDR3 bases: TGTGCCAGCTCACCCCTGACTAGCGGGACTTACAATGAGCAGTTCTTC.

The DNA of the CDR3 is TGCGCCAGCAGCTTGGACCCGCCGGGACAGGCTTTAGAGCAGTACTTC. Translated, it gives CASSLDPPGQALEQYF. The J gene is TRBJ2-7, the V gene TRBV5-1; 8 bases are shared with TRBD1. The CDR3 has 16 amino acids. Trimming at V came to 0 bases and at J to 7 bases, leaving 12 bases not matched to a gene. CDR1 is SGHRS, CDR2 YFSETQ, per germline.

CDR3 sequence reads: CASSQRTAANGGYTF. The CDR3 DNA sequence: TGCGCCAGCAGCCAAAGGACAGCAGCCAACGGGGGCTACACCTTC. The rearrangement uses TRBV4-3 and TRBJ1-2, with D perhaps matching TRBD1 (6 bases). Trimming removed 2 bases from V and 8 bases from J, with 18 bases in between. This CDR3 spans 15 amino acids. Germline CDR1 and CDR2: LGHNA and YSLEER.

A note on this clone: Within the sample, other DNA sequences also encode this same CDR3. The chain joins TRBV6-1 to TRBJ1-2, with D perhaps TRBD1 (6 bases). In germline, CDR1 is MNHNS, CDR2 SASEGT. The germline V and J ends were trimmed by 5 bases and 4 bases, with 17 bases remaining between them. The CDR3 is 15 residues long. CDR3 sequence (DNA): TGTGCCAGCAGTCCCCGGACGGGGGGCGGCTATGGCTACACCTTC. Its protein product is CASSPRTGGGYGYTF.

The chain joins TRBV25-1 to TRBJ2-3; 9 bases fit TRBD1. Trimming removed 4 bases from V and 2 bases from J; junction bases left unmatched: 10. In germline, CDR1 is MGHDK, CDR2 SYGVNS. This CDR3 region has 17 residues. CDR3 region: CASSGGYRGPLTDTQYF. The CDR3 nucleotides are TGTGCCAGCAGTGGGGGCTACAGGGGGCCCCTCACAGATACGCAGTATTTT.

This chain links TRBV7-8 with TRBJ2-1; D uncertain. The V gene's germline CDR1 is SGHVS and CDR2 FQNEAQ. Trimming left V 2 bases short and J 5 bases short, with 19 bases between. This CDR3 spans 17 amino acids. CDR3 DNA sequence: TGTGCCAGCAGCTTAAGGTCTACAGTAGGGTACGACAATGAGCAGTTCTTC. It is translated as CASSLRSTVGYDNEQFF.

The rearrangement joins TRBV7-8 to TRBJ2-1, with 7 bases identical to TRBD1. This CDR3 is 17 amino acids long. V trimming: 4 bases; J trimming: 4 bases; junction bases outside the gene matches: 13. Germline V CDR1 and CDR2: SGHVS, FQNEAQ. This CDR3 reads CASSSLGTANLYNEQFF. Here the CDR3 DNA reads TGTGCCAGCAGCTCCCTGGGGACAGCTAACTTATACAATGAGCAGTTCTTC.

Regarding this clone: Different DNA sequences within this sample yield the same CDR3. The chain joins TRBV18 to TRBJ2-2, with 7 nucleotides matching TRBD1. This CDR3 contains 14 residues. Per the germline V gene, CDR1 is KGHSH and CDR2 is LQKENI. With V trimmed by 6 bases and J by 0 bases, 1 base remained unmatched. This chain's CDR3 is CASSGQANTGELFF. CDR3 nucleotide sequence: TGTGCCAGCTCTGGACAGGCGAACACCGGGGAGCTGTTTTTT.

Note on this clone: The identical CDR3 is also encoded by other nucleotide sequences in the sample. The CDR3 nucleotides read TGTGCCAGCAGTTACTCCGGACAGACCTACGAGCAGTACTTC. It translates to CASSYSGQTYEQYF. The chain has TRBV6-5 and TRBJ2-7, with D perhaps matching TRBD1 (6 bases). CDR3 size: 14 residues. CDR1 MNHEY and CDR2 SVGAGI come from the germline V gene. Trimming cost V 0 bases and J 2 bases, with 8 bases left between them.

The chain has TRBV5-1 and TRBJ2-5, with D possibly matching TRBD1 (11 bases). The V gene's germline CDR1 is SGHRS and CDR2 YFSETQ. Trimming removed 2 bases at V and 4 bases at J, with 27 bases between. The CDR3 consists of 19 residues. The chain's CDR3 is CASSFPGQGASGRRETQYF. In DNA, the CDR3 is TGCGCCAGCAGCTTCCCTGGACAGGGGGCTAGCGGGAGAAGAGAGACCCAGTACTTC.

This chain connects TRBV27 to TRBJ2-5; TRBD2 aligns across 9 bases. The V gene end was trimmed by 3 bases and the J gene end by 3 bases; junction bases not matched to a gene: 2. From germline, CDR1 is MNHEY and CDR2 SMNVEV (reference sequence). The CDR3 runs 14 residues. CDR3 sequence (DNA): TGTGCCAGCAGTTTCATAGCGGGAGAAGAGACCCAGTACTTC. It yields the protein CASSFIAGEETQYF.

The chain combines TRBV4-1 with TRBJ2-5, with D uncertain. V was pared by 2 bases and J by 4 bases, with 11 bases between. The CDR3 loop spans 14 amino acids. Germline CDR1 reads MGHRA; CDR2 reads YSYEKL. CDR3 sequence: CASSQRSGRETQYF. DNA of the CDR3: TGCGCCAGCAGCCAACGTAGTGGTCGAGAGACCCAGTACTTC.

The chain joins TRBV7-9 to TRBJ2-1; D unresolved. The CDR3 covers 18 residues. CDR1 and CDR2 (germline): SEHNR, FQNEAQ (reference sequence). The V end lost 5 bases, the J end lost 0 bases, and 20 bases lay between the germline ends. CDR3 DNA: TGTGCCAGCAGCACATTCCCGCCTGACATATACTCCTACAATGAGCAGTTCTTC. Translating it yields CASSTFPPDIYSYNEQFF.

In regard to this clone: The sample contains more than one DNA sequence encoding this CDR3. This chain connects TRBV7-2 to TRBJ1-5, with 7 bases matching TRBD1. The length of the CDR3 is 16 residues. CDR1 and CDR2 from the germline V gene are SGHTA and FQGNSA. V lost 5 bases and J lost 0; bases outside the gene matches: 7. The DNA of the CDR3 is TGTGCCAGCAGCCTGACCGGGACAGTTAGCAATCAGCCCCAGCATTTT. It specifies CASSLTGTVSNQPQHF.

The rearrangement links TRBV18 to TRBJ2-5; 8 bases map to TRBD1. Germline CDR1 and CDR2: KGHSH and LQKENI. This CDR3 spans 15 amino acids. V was pared by 0 bases and J by 2 bases, with 2 bases of the junction left unmatched. CDR3 bases: TGTGCCAGCTCACCACCGCGGACAGGGCAAGAGACCCAGTACTTC. This encodes CASSPPRTGQETQYF.

The V gene is TRBV7-9, the J gene TRBJ2-7, with TRBD2 matching over 12 bases. With 4 bases clipped from V and 6 bases from J, the junction kept 4 bases outside the gene matches. CDR1 is SEHNR, CDR2 FQNEAQ, per germline (reference sequence). The length of the CDR3 is 14 residues. CDR3 nucleotide sequence: TGTGCCAGCAGCTCGCTAGCGGGAGGGGGCGAGCAGTACTTC. Translation gives CASSSLAGGGEQYF.

The chain links TRBV28 to TRBJ2-7; D perhaps matches TRBD2 (5 bases). Trimming left V 4 bases short and J 6 bases short, with 13 bases between. CDR1 and CDR2 from the germline V gene are MDHEN and SYDVKM. The CDR3 is 13 residues long. CDR3 in DNA: TGTGCCAGCAGTTCTCGGACTCTGTTCGAGCAGTACTTC. Protein: CASSSRTLFEQYF.

This clone was observed a single time. The sample carries other DNA sequences with the same CDR3. This chain connects TRBV9 to TRBJ2-5, with 11 bases that match TRBD2. Per germline, CDR1 SGDLS and CDR2 YYNGEE. This CDR3 spans 16 amino acids. V lost 0 bases and J lost 5; bases outside the gene matches: 6. CDR3 bases: TGTGCCAGCAGCGTAGGGACTAGCGGGCGGTTGGAGACCCAGTACTTC. Its translation is CASSVGTSGRLETQYF.

This chain links TRBV7-9 with TRBJ2-5, with 8 bases matching TRBD2. The CDR3 has 19 residues. Germline V gene sequence: CDR1 SEHNR, CDR2 FQNEAQ (reference sequence). V gave up 7 bases and J gave up 5 bases; unmatched junction bases: 24. CDR3 region: CASNQLYTGTRAQQETQYF. CDR3 coding DNA: TGTGCCAGCAACCAACTGTACACCGGGACTAGGGCTCAGCAGGAGACCCAGTACTTC. The variable domain in full, completed from reference TRBV7-9 and TRBJ2-5, reads DTGVSQNPRHKITKRGQNVTFRCDPISEHNRLYWYRQTLGQGPEFLTYFQNEAQLEKSRLLSDRFSAERPKGSFSTLEIQRTEQGDSAMYLCASNQLYTGTRAQQETQYFGPGTRLLVL.

This chain connects TRBV28 to TRBJ1-4; 9 bases are a match to TRBD1. This CDR3 contains 13 residues. Germline V gene lookup returns CDR1 MDHEN and CDR2 SYDVKM. Trimming cost V 6 bases and J 7 bases; bases outside gene matches: 3. DNA for the CDR3: TGTGCCAGCAGGCGGACAGGGGCTGAAAAACTGTTTTTT. As protein: CASRRTGAEKLFF.